Shown below are 30 T cell receptor beta chains from a single sample sequenced in a study of blood T cells in healthy people across ages. Alongside a J-beta primer mix, a sample-barcoded 5' primer served in a second PCR lasting roughly 7 to 11 cycles. Each CDR3 protein gets one entry after TCRdb re-called the 5' RACE reads with MiXCR. Of about 840,000 distinct CDR3 sequences listed, 29% are singletons. In addition, the sample was reused for a study of T cells of mothers and their children.

Sequencing used blood. These receptors were obtained from a woman between 35 and 50 years old in good health.

A note on this clonotype: The final CDR3 position lacks the conserved phenylalanine or tryptophan, pointing to a likely read error. The chain has TRBV6-2 or TRBV6-3 and TRBJ1-5; D call uncertain. This CDR3 has 14 amino acids. The V and J ends lost 0 bases and 0 bases respectively, with 3 bases between them. The germline gives CDR1 MNHEY, CDR2 SVGEGT. The CDR3 protein is CASSYSYSNQPQHC. The CDR3 nucleotides are TGTGCCAGCAGTTACTCTTATAGCAATCAGCCCCAGCATTGT.

This clonotype was found many times. This chain uses TRBV19 with TRBJ2-7; D not certain. The V end was cut by 6 bases, the J end by 5 bases, with 11 bases between. Germline V lookup: CDR1 LNHDA, CDR2 SQIVND (reference sequence). The CDR3 extends over 12 amino acids. CDR3 sequence reads: CASSQWLDEQYF. CDR3 nucleotide sequence: TGTGCCAGTAGCCAATGGCTCGACGAGCAGTACTTC.

The gene calls are TRBV9 and TRBJ1-1, with TRBD1 as a possible D gene (6 bases). The germline gives CDR1 SGDLS, CDR2 YYNGEE. V was cut by 4 bases and J by 6 bases, with 16 bases left in between. The CDR3 contains 14 residues. CDR3 amino acids: CASSKISSGAEAFF. Here the CDR3 DNA reads TGTGCCAGCAGCAAAATCTCTTCAGGGGCTGAAGCTTTCTTT.

Ten or more counts support this clonotype. The chain uses TRBV27 and TRBJ2-7; 8 bases are a match to TRBD1. CDR3 length equals 15 residues. The V gene end was trimmed by 4 bases and the J gene end by 4 bases; junction bases not matched to a gene: 9. Per the germline V gene, CDR1 is MNHEY and CDR2 is SMNVEV (reference sequence). In DNA, the CDR3 is TGTGCCAGCAGTTGGACAGGGTTGGGACGATACGAGCAGTACTTC. Translation gives CASSWTGLGRYEQYF.

This clonotype has ten or more counts. The chain recombines TRBV2 with TRBJ2-5; D is unresolved. The CDR3 is 13 amino acids. Germline CDR1 SNHLY, CDR2 FYNNEI. Deletions cut 5 bases from V and 5 bases from J, with 12 bases between. The DNA for the CDR3 is TGTGCCAGCAGTCCATGGGCCGAGGAGACCCAGTACTTC. The encoded protein is CASSPWAEETQYF.

The genes are TRBV6-4 and TRBJ2-1; TRBD2 is a possible D gene (6 bases). V dropped 6 bases and J dropped 6 bases, with 21 bases sitting between them. CDR3 size: 16 residues. Germline CDR1 is MRHNA and CDR2 is SNTAGT. The chain's CDR3 is CASSPRFAGKGNEQFF. CDR3 in DNA: TGTGCCAGCAGCCCACGGTTCGCGGGGAAAGGCAATGAGCAGTTCTTC.

V is TRBV5-1 and J is TRBJ2-7; D unresolved. V gave up 0 bases and J gave up 7 bases, with 17 bases separating them. CDR3 length: 15 amino acids. CDR1 and CDR2 (germline): SGHRS, YFSETQ. This CDR3 is CASSLELGTTWEQYF. In DNA, the CDR3 is TGCGCCAGCAGCTTGGAGTTGGGCACGACTTGGGAGCAGTACTTC.

This clonotype has ten or more counts. The gene calls are TRBV27 and TRBJ2-1, with TRBD1 identical over 9 bases. The germline gives CDR1 MNHEY, CDR2 SMNVEV (reference sequence). Trimming removed 3 bases from V and 8 bases from J; junction bases left unmatched: 5. The CDR3 loop spans 14 amino acids. The CDR3 protein is CASSLGQGVDEQFF. The CDR3 region has the DNA TGTGCCAGCAGTTTGGGACAGGGCGTAGATGAGCAGTTCTTC.

This clonotype was seen a handful of times. This chain connects TRBV5-4 to TRBJ2-7; TRBD1 aligns across 9 bases. This CDR3 region has 16 residues. Germline V lookup: CDR1 SGHNT, CDR2 YYREEE (reference sequence). V lost 0 bases, J lost 1 base, and 5 bases stayed unmatched. The CDR3 nucleotides are TGTGCCAGCAGCTTGGATCCGGGACAGGGATCCTACGAGCAGTACTTC. It yields the protein CASSLDPGQGSYEQYF.

This clonotype occurred many times. The rearrangement joins TRBV5-1 to TRBJ2-1; 10 positions agree with TRBD1. Per the germline V gene, CDR1 is SGHRS and CDR2 is YFSETQ. Trimming cost V 0 bases and J 7 bases; bases outside gene matches: 10. The CDR3 contains 17 residues. This chain's CDR3 is CASSLAGTGEVWNEQFF. The CDR3 nucleotides are TGCGCCAGCAGCTTGGCCGGGACAGGGGAAGTTTGGAATGAGCAGTTCTTC.

The V gene is TRBV27, the J gene TRBJ2-3, with no clear D. The CDR3 length is 13 residues. Per germline, CDR1 MNHEY and CDR2 SMNVEV (reference sequence). V lost 6 bases to trimming and J lost 3 bases, with 10 bases between them. The CDR3 reads CASRRRATDTQYF. CDR3 nucleotides: TGTGCCAGCAGACGCCGGGCAACAGATACGCAGTATTTT.

This chain joins TRBV19 and TRBJ2-7; D may be TRBD1 (6 bases). The length of the CDR3 is 14 residues. V lost 7 bases to trimming and J lost 6 bases, with 19 bases between them. Germline V CDR1 and CDR2: LNHDA, SQIVND (reference sequence). The CDR3 nucleotides read TGTGCCAGTATCCCCGGCAGGGGTGAGTGCGAGCAGTACTTC. It translates to CASIPGRGECEQYF.

This chain connects TRBV29-1 to TRBJ2-2; 8 bases match TRBD1. The CDR3 length is 14 residues. V lost 4 bases, J lost 1 base, and 2 bases stayed unmatched. Per the germline V gene, CDR1 is SQVTM and CDR2 is ANQGSEA. The CDR3 reads CSVGDRMNTGELFF. The CDR3 nucleotides read TGCAGCGTTGGGGACAGGATGAACACCGGGGAGCTGTTTTTT.

The genes are TRBV19 and TRBJ2-1; 10 nucleotides align to TRBD2. The germline CDR1 and CDR2 sequences are LNHDA and SQIVND (reference sequence). The CDR3 has 15 residues. The ends lost 4 bases at V and 4 bases at J; junction bases unmatched: 4. The CDR3 protein is CASSKLAGPYNEQFF. Here the CDR3 DNA reads TGTGCCAGTAGTAAACTAGCGGGGCCGTACAATGAGCAGTTCTTC.

For this clonotype: This may be a read error: a much more frequent sequence differs by one nucleotide. The chain has TRBV6-1 and TRBJ2-7; D is unclear. CDR3 length equals 13 residues. The germline V gene encodes CDR1 MNHNS and CDR2 SASEGT. Between the trimmed V and J ends, which lost 2 bases and 6 bases, there was a span of 11 bases. CDR3 bases: TGTGCCAGCAGTGAAATGACCGTCGGCGAGCAGTACTTC. It yields the protein CASSEMTVGEQYF.

The table lists this clonotype with a few counts. This may come from a read error, since a much larger clone is one base off. V is TRBV24-1 and J is TRBJ2-1, with 9 bases matching TRBD2. The J call may be wrong; the DNA end is better matched by TRBJ2-7. The CDR3 spans 17 residues. In germline, CDR1 is KGHDR, CDR2 SFDVKD. Here the CDR3 reads CATSRRTSGGSGNEQYF. The CDR3 bases are TGTGCCACCAGCCGGAGGACGAGCGGGGGGTCCGGGAATGAGCAGTACTTC.

This rearrangement joins TRBV11-2 to TRBJ2-5; TRBD1 aligns across 9 bases. The V gene end was trimmed by 4 bases and the J gene end by 4 bases; junction bases not matched to a gene: 10. CDR1 SGHAT and CDR2 FQNNGV come from the germline V gene. The CDR3 is made up of 16 amino acids. The CDR3 DNA is TGTGCCAGCAGCTACGCCGGGACAGGGAGTGTAGAGACCCAGTACTTC. Its translation: CASSYAGTGSVETQYF. The entire variable domain, with the rest obtained from reference TRBV11-2 and TRBJ2-5, is as follows: EAGVAQSPRYKIIEKRQSVAFWCNPISGHATLYWYQQILGQGPKLLIQFQNNGVVDDSQLPKDRFSAERLKGVDSTLKIQPAKLEDSAVYLCASSYAGTGSVETQYFGPGTRLLVL.

To note about this clonotype: Relative to the germline gene, one junction end is altered; a read error may explain this. The chain recombines TRBV5-1 with TRBJ1-1; TRBD1 aligns across 8 bases. Germline V gene data show CDR1 as SGHRS and CDR2 as YFSETQ. The CDR3 sequence is 15 residues long. CDR3 DNA: TGCGCCACCAGCCTCCAAGGACAGGGTTTCACTGAAGCTTTCTTT. It encodes CATSLQGQGFTEAFF.

V is TRBV7-9 and J is TRBJ2-7; TRBD1 matches at 7 bases. The V segment lost 8 bases and the J segment 1 base; nucleotides outside the gene matches: 8. The CDR3 consists of 14 residues. Germline V lookup: CDR1 SEHNR, CDR2 FQNEAQ (reference sequence). The CDR3 loop reads CASGRDRISYEQYF. The CDR3, as DNA: TGTGCCAGCGGCCGGGACAGAATTTCCTACGAGCAGTACTTC.

Of note for this clonotype: A much larger clone lies one base from this, so it may be a read error. The chain has TRBV15 and TRBJ2-7; no firm D call. The better agreement between TRBJ2-5 and the DNA end casts doubt on the J call. Germline V gene sequence: CDR1 LNHNV, CDR2 YYDKDF (reference sequence). The CDR3 contains 13 residues. The DNA for the CDR3 is TGTGCCACCAGCAGAGTGACCGGAGAGACCCAGTACTTC. Protein product: CATSRVTGETQYF.

This clonotype was detected a few times. This rearrangement joins TRBV20-1 to TRBJ2-5; 7 positions match TRBD2. CDR1 DFQATT and CDR2 SNEGSKA come from the germline V gene (reference sequence). Trimming took 3 bases from V and 1 from J; bases not matched to a gene: 2. CDR3 length: 13 amino acids. The chain's CDR3 is CSARASGQETQYF. The CDR3 DNA follows: TGCAGTGCTAGGGCTAGCGGCCAAGAGACCCAGTACTTC.

This clonotype was observed a single time. A read error may explain this, as a much larger clone is one base away. The chain couples TRBV20-1 to TRBJ2-1, with no clear D. This CDR3 is 13 amino acids long. In germline, CDR1 is DFQATT, CDR2 SNEGSKA (reference sequence). The CDR3 is CSVRDPSFDEQFF. The CDR3 DNA sequence: TGCAGTGTTAGAGATCCCAGCTTCGATGAGCAGTTCTTC.

This clonotype was seen a few times. A junction end diverges from the germline sequence, so it may reflect a read error. V usage is TRBV5-1 and J usage is TRBJ2-1; 11 bases match TRBD2. Germline lookup yields CDR1 SGHRS and CDR2 YFSETQ. The CDR3 length is 16 residues. The CDR3 loop is CASSLGLAGLVDERFF. The DNA for the CDR3 is TGCGCCAGCAGCTTGGGACTAGCGGGGCTGGTCGATGAGCGGTTCTTC.

This clonotype turned up a few times. A clone one base away is much larger, so this may be a read error. The chain employs TRBV29-1 and TRBJ2-4, with TRBD1 as a possible D gene (7 bases). Germline CDR1 is SQVTM and CDR2 is ANQGSEA. V lost 5 bases, J lost 13 bases, and 24 bases lay in between. The CDR3 spans 14 residues. CDR3 nucleotides: TGCAGCGTTCAGGGGGGACGCGCGGGGCATGAGCAGTACTTC. Translation: CSVQGGRAGHEQYF.

There are many counts of this clonotype. The genes are TRBV19 and TRBJ2-3, with 10 bases fitting TRBD2. The length of the CDR3 is 13 residues. The germline gives CDR1 LNHDA, CDR2 SQIVND (reference sequence). With 6 bases clipped from V and 4 bases from J, the junction kept 1 base outside the gene matches. The CDR3 spells CASRLAGADTQYF. The CDR3 DNA sequence: TGTGCCAGTAGGCTAGCGGGGGCAGATACGCAGTATTTT.

J is TRBJ1-4 and V is TRBV7-9; 9 bases map to TRBD1. Germline CDR1 SEHNR, CDR2 FQNEAQ (reference sequence). The CDR3 runs to 15 residues. The J segment lost 5 bases and the V segment lost 5 bases, leaving 6 bases of the junction unmatched. For the CDR3, the DNA is TGTGCCAGCAGCAAAGACGACAGGGGGAATGAAAAACTGTTTTTT. Protein: CASSKDDRGNEKLFF.

The chain is built from TRBV6-2 or TRBV6-3 and TRBJ1-1; TRBD1 is a possible D gene (6 bases). Trimming removed 6 bases from V and 4 bases from J, with 18 bases in between. The germline V gene encodes CDR1 MNHEY and CDR2 SVGEGT. The CDR3 has 15 residues. For the CDR3, the DNA is TGTGCCAGCAGCCTCGGCCGGGGGCGATTCACTGAAGCTTTCTTT. It codes for CASSLGRGRFTEAFF.

This clonotype showed up many times. The chain recombines TRBV5-5 with TRBJ2-7; no firm D call. Germline CDR1 is SGHKS and CDR2 is YYEKEE (reference sequence). Trimming took 5 bases from V and 3 from J, leaving 9 bases between them. CDR3 length: 12 residues. In DNA, the CDR3 is TGTGCCAGCAGTCGACACATCTACGAGCAGTACTTC. Amino acid sequence: CASSRHIYEQYF.

In this sample, this clonotype turned up a few times. This chain links TRBV5-1 with TRBJ2-1; weak D call: TRBD1 (6 bases). Germline CDR1 reads SGHRS; CDR2 reads YFSETQ. The CDR3 runs to 14 residues. V shed 0 bases and J shed 9 bases, with 13 bases lying between them. The CDR3, as DNA: TGCGCCAGCAGCTTGGACCCAGGGGAAGGTGAGCAGTTCTTC. This gives the protein CASSLDPGEGEQFF.

This clonotype was recorded at least ten times. This chain joins TRBV10-3 and TRBJ2-7; D gene ambiguous. Germline V gives CDR1 ENHRY, CDR2 SYGVKD. V was pared by 11 bases and J by 0 bases, with 8 bases between. The CDR3 covers 11 residues. The CDR3 protein is CAVQSSYEQYF. The CDR3 DNA is TGTGCCGTTCAAAGCTCCTACGAGCAGTACTTC.